The following is a T cell receptor (beta chain) sequence with its context. Its antigen is currently not known. Per-nucleotide qualities are absent, and no much larger clonotype sits a single base away. The sample is drawn from a study of OX40 agonist ivuxolimab in advanced cancers. Turning to the overall study: Ivuxolimab was a fully human IgG2 agonistic monoclonal antibody targeting the costimulatory receptor OX40 (CD134). Intravenous ivuxolimab was administered to patients every 2 weeks at six dose levels: 0.01, 0.1, 0.3, 1.5, 3 and 10 mg/kg. Among the roughly 50 dose-escalation patients, about 19 had hepatocellular carcinoma, 15 or so melanoma, 9 renal cell carcinoma and 9 head and neck cancer. A male proportion of around 80% and a mean age of around 60 years, ranging from about 23 to 90, were recorded for the dose-escalation cohort. Patients were allowed to have had prior anti-PD-1, anti-PD-L1 or anti-CTLA-4 therapy, and roughly two fifths of the dose-escalation patients had been treated with checkpoint inhibitors. The paper covers the monotherapy dose-escalation part of the phase I ivuxolimab trial, which included N ≈ 57 patients. Partial responses were achieved by three dose-escalation patients, of whom one had hepatocellular carcinoma and two had cutaneous melanoma. The point of sequencing TCRbeta in the periphery was to test whether ivuxolimab changed TCR sequence diversity and drove clonal T-cell expansion. Findings and caveats that apply to the study as a whole: Low levels of normalized T-cell clonal expansion were also seen in some patients who did not respond. In the 0.1-3.0 mg/kg groups, partial responders were among the patients with the lowest normalized peripheral clonal expansion, particularly in CD8+ T cells. On average, CD8+ T cells showed more expanded clones than CD4+ T cells after ivuxolimab. At doses of 0.1 to 3.0 mg/kg, clonal expansion of both CD4+ and CD8+ T cells in blood was seen between baseline and week 6. The antigen specificity of the peripheral T cells that underwent clonal expansion was not determined.

The trial excluded patients who had a history of autoimmune disease or were on systemic immunosuppression. Peripheral blood for TCR sequencing was collected from all dose cohorts at baseline, on cycle 4 day 1, and on cycle 7 day 1. The samples were taken from a phase I, first-in-human, multicenter, open-label dose-escalation trial of ivuxolimab. The trial enrolled adults with locally advanced or metastatic head and neck squamous cell, hepatocellular, melanoma or renal cell carcinoma. Before TCR sequencing, CD4+ T cells and CD8+ T cells from peripheral blood were sorted into separate populations. From its cysteine to its phenylalanine, the CDR3 spans 16 amino acids. The CDR3 DNA has 48 bases and is translated from base 1. CDR1 and CDR2, per the germline V gene, are LGHNA and YSLEER. V loses 0 bases of germline sequence and J loses 12 bases, and the interval between the two ends is 22 bases. Genomic DNA was isolated from the sorted cells so that the TCRbeta CDR3 region could be sequenced. The immunoSEQ Assay was used for sequencing of TCRbeta CDR3 regions. In TCRdb, the immuneACCESS table is reduced to in-frame sequences with V and J assigned. These tables do not hold every clone; where another copy was compared, an unresolved V gene accounts for under half, and the others remain unexplained. Across this sample there are about 79,000 clones, with around 94% seen only once. The ten most abundant clones make up around a tenth of the sample.

This clonotype originated in an adult with an advanced solid tumor such as melanoma, head and neck, liver or kidney cancer. Recombination connected TRBV4-3 to TRBJ2-3; a tentative D call is TRBD2 (6 bases match). This material consisted of CD4+ or CD8+ T cells sorted from blood, taken in a trial of the OX40 agonist ivuxolimab. The DNA reads as follows: TGCGCCAGCAGCCAAGAGAGGAACCGGGAGATCCCATTTCAGTATTTT. Its translation reads: CASSQERNREIPFQYF.